Listed below are T cell receptor beta chains from one sample, sequenced in a study of blood T cell repertoires in COVID-19. Method: immunoSEQ multiplex PCR; TCRdb's copy keeps in-frame clones and lacks some. Here the sample spans roughly 72,000 clones, more than 75% being singletons. What was sequenced was peripheral blood. These receptors were obtained from a human donor in a cohort sampled during active COVID-19. The CDR3 runs from the conserved cysteine through the conserved F or W. Each record gives: D gene, J gene, V gene, clone size, CDR3 protein, CDR3 DNA. D genes are given only for firm matches. Clone size is not always given. Where it is, it says once, few, many or a class for expanded clones.

>TRBD1|TRBJ2-5|TRBV10-1|NA
CASSVGTGGRQETQYF
TGCGCCAGCAGTGTCGGGACAGGGGGAAGGCAAGAGACCCAGTACTTC
>NA|TRBJ1-6|TRBV7-9|NA
CASSSTGYNSPLHF
TGTGCCAGCAGCTCTACAGGGTATAATTCACCCCTCCACTTT
>NA|TRBJ1-5|TRBV6-5|few
CASSLEPRKPQHF
TGTGCCAGCAGTTTGGAGCCGCGCAAGCCCCAGCATTTT
>TRBD2|TRBJ2-7|TRBV27|NA
CASRLAGASGFEQYF
TGTGCCAGCAGGTTAGCGGGTGCGTCAGGATTCGAGCAGTACTTC
>TRBD2|TRBJ2-7|TRBV7-9|NA
CASSLGGGALPYEQYF
TGTGCCAGCAGCTTGGGCGGGGGGGCGTTACCCTACGAGCAGTACTTC
>NA|TRBJ1-1|TRBV3-1/TRBV3-2|NA
CASSSGPGGNTEAFF
TGTGCCAGCAGCAGTGGGCCCGGGGGGAACACTGAAGCTTTCTTT
>NA|TRBJ1-1|TRBV6-6|NA
CASSYYRTEAFF
TGTGCCAGCAGTTATTATCGCACTGAAGCTTTCTTT
>NA|TRBJ2-3|TRBV5-1|NA
CASSLGPPRGADTQYF
TGCGCCAGCAGCTTGGGCCCTCCCCGAGGAGCAGATACGCAGTATTTT
>NA|TRBJ2-1|TRBV9|NA
CASSTAGNEQFF
TGTGCCAGCAGCACCGCCGGCAATGAGCAGTTCTTC
>TRBD1|TRBJ2-7|TRBV3-1/TRBV3-2|NA
CASSQVQGAYEQYF
TGTGCCAGCAGCCAAGTGCAGGGGGCTTACGAGCAGTACTTC
>TRBD1|TRBJ1-3|TRBV6-5|NA
CASIYRGSPGNTIYF
TGTGCCAGCATTTACAGGGGGTCCCCTGGAAACACCATATATTTT
>NA|TRBJ1-1|TRBV11-3|NA
CASSLDIRTEAFF
TGTGCCAGCAGCTTAGATATCCGCACTGAAGCTTTCTTT
>TRBD1|TRBJ1-5|TRBV7-2|NA
CASSFFQGVNQPQHF
TGTGCCAGCAGCTTTTTTCAGGGGGTAAATCAGCCCCAGCATTTT
>TRBD2|TRBJ2-1|TRBV7-3|few
CASSSVGAGGYNEQFF
TGTGCCAGCAGCTCAGTTGGCGCGGGAGGCTACAATGAGCAGTTCTTC
>NA|TRBJ1-3|TRBV11-2|NA
CASSRLQGGGNTIYF
TGTGCCAGCAGCCGGCTGCAGGGAGGTGGAAACACCATATATTTT
>NA|TRBJ1-4|TRBV5-1|NA
CASSLGATAATNEKLFF
TGCGCCAGCAGCTTGGGGGCGACGGCTGCAACTAATGAAAAACTGTTTTTT
>TRBD1|TRBJ1-4|TRBV6-5|NA
CASSYFDRGFQKLFF
TGTGCCAGCAGTTACTTCGACAGGGGGTTTCAAAAACTGTTTTTT
>TRBD1|TRBJ1-6|TRBV4-1|NA
CASSQDFTGVNSPLHF
TGCGCCAGCAGCCAAGATTTTACAGGGGTGAATTCACCCCTCCACTTT
>TRBD1|TRBJ2-3|TRBV6-5|NA
CASSPDRGADTQYF
TGTGCCAGCAGCCCAGACAGGGGCGCAGATACGCAGTATTTT
>TRBD1|TRBJ2-7|TRBV9|NA
CASSVGTGNYEQYF
TGTGCCAGCAGCGTAGGGACAGGGAATTACGAGCAGTACTTC
>NA|TRBJ2-2|TRBV9|NA
CASSVGTGSTGELFF
TGTGCCAGCAGCGTAGGAACAGGGAGCACCGGGGAGCTGTTTTTT
>NA|TRBJ2-1|TRBV28|NA
CASSSSSSNSYNEQFF
TGTGCCAGCAGTTCCTCTAGCTCAAATTCATACAATGAGCAGTTCTTC
>NA|TRBJ2-1|TRBV7-7|NA
CASSSGTGSLKQFF
TGTGCCAGCAGCTCTGGAACCGGGAGTCTTAAGCAGTTCTTC
>TRBD2|TRBJ2-1|TRBV18|NA
CASSPLTSSGGSYNEQFF
TGTGCCAGCTCACCACTGACCTCTAGCGGGGGATCCTACAATGAGCAGTTCTTC
>TRBD1|TRBJ1-6|TRBV5-6|NA
CASSLQGSSYNSPLHF
TGTGCCAGCAGCTTACAGGGGAGCTCCTATAATTCACCCCTCCACTTT
>NA|TRBJ2-1|TRBV29-1|NA
CSASGQSSYNEQFF
TGCAGCGCATCAGGACAGAGCTCCTACAATGAGCAGTTCTTC
>NA|TRBJ2-7|TRBV27|once
CASSTSPPPGDEQYF
TGTGCCAGCAGTACCTCACCCCCGCCGGGGGACGAGCAGTACTTC
>NA|TRBJ1-2|TRBV21-1|NA
CASKTGEAGYTF
TGTGCCAGCAAGACAGGGGAGGCTGGCTACACCTTC
>NA|TRBJ1-4|TRBV28|NA
CASSFAAIGLFF
TGTGCCAGCAGTTTCGCGGCCATTGGACTGTTTTTT
>NA|TRBJ1-2|TRBV2|NA
CASSDAGYGYTF
TGTGCCAGCAGTGACGCAGGCTACGGCTACACCTTC
>TRBD1|TRBJ1-5|TRBV10-2|NA
CAISTGERQPQHF
TGCGCCATCTCGACAGGGGAAAGGCAGCCCCAGCATTTT
>NA|TRBJ1-1|TRBV23-1|NA
CASSRKTLPNTEAFF
TGCGCCAGCAGTCGTAAAACATTGCCGAACACTGAAGCTTTCTTT
>NA|TRBJ2-7|TRBV6-5|NA
CASSPAYEGYEQYF
TGTGCCAGCAGCCCCGCCTATGAGGGATACGAGCAGTACTTC
>TRBD2|TRBJ2-5|TRBV5-1|NA
CASSLEGTSGIWETQYF
TGCGCCAGCAGCTTGGAAGGTACTAGCGGGATATGGGAGACCCAGTACTTC
>NA|TRBJ2-4|TRBV7-9|NA
CASSTDGGSKGYF
TGTGCCAGCAGCACGGATGGGGGGTCCAAAGGGTACTTC
>TRBD1|TRBJ1-3|TRBV5-4|NA
CASSSGTGGLSGNTIYF
TGTGCCAGCAGCTCAGGGACAGGGGGCCTCTCTGGAAACACCATATATTTT
>NA|TRBJ2-2|TRBV11-3|few
CASSPRSTGELFF
TGTGCCAGCAGCCCGCGGAGCACCGGGGAGCTGTTTTTT
>TRBD2|TRBJ2-5|TRBV7-2|NA
CASSSRGLAGGETQYF
TGTGCCAGCAGCTCACGAGGGCTAGCGGGGGGTGAGACCCAGTACTTC
>NA|TRBJ1-2|TRBV19|NA
CASSMGHSNYGYTF
TGTGCCAGTAGTATGGGGCACTCTAACTATGGCTACACCTTC
>NA|TRBJ2-3|TRBV19|NA
CASSIRGNTDTQYF
TGTGCCAGTAGTATTCGAGGGAACACAGATACGCAGTATTTT
>NA|TRBJ2-7|TRBV12-3/TRBV12-4|NA
CASSPQGSEQYF
TGTGCCAGCAGTCCACAGGGAAGCGAGCAGTACTTC
>NA|TRBJ1-2|TRBV7-2|few
CASSFSQGYTF
TGTGCCAGCAGCTTTAGCCAGGGCTACACCTTC
>TRBD2|TRBJ2-1|TRBV2|NA
CASSENSGRFNEQFF
TGTGCCAGCAGTGAAAATAGCGGGAGGTTCAATGAGCAGTTCTTC
>NA|TRBJ1-5|TRBV24-1|NA
CATSASQGNNQPQHF
TGTGCCACCAGCGCATCACAGGGAAACAATCAGCCCCAGCATTTT
>NA|TRBJ2-3|TRBV7-2|NA
CASSLQGTTGTDTQYF
TGTGCCAGCAGCTTACAGGGGACTACCGGCACAGATACGCAGTATTTT
>NA|TRBJ1-2|TRBV7-8|NA
CASSLAQGNGYTF
TGTGCCAGCAGCTTAGCGCAGGGGAATGGCTACACCTTC
>TRBD1|TRBJ1-2|TRBV12-3/TRBV12-4|NA
CASSLGQGYGYTF
TGTGCCAGCAGTCTCGGACAGGGTTATGGCTACACCTTC
>TRBD2|TRBJ2-1|TRBV29-1|NA
CSVRALLAGDNEQFF
TGCAGCGTTAGGGCCCTTCTGGCGGGAGACAATGAGCAGTTCTTC
>NA|TRBJ1-2|TRBV28|NA
CASSFSPQNYGYTF
TGTGCCAGCAGTTTTTCCCCCCAGAACTATGGCTACACCTTC
>NA|TRBJ2-2|TRBV5-1|once
CASSLMGAANTGELFF
TGCGCCAGCAGCTTGATGGGGGCGGCTAACACCGGGGAGCTGTTTTTT
>TRBD1|TRBJ1-4|TRBV4-3|NA
CASSRGGGTGNEKLFF
TGCGCCAGCAGCCGCGGAGGGGGGACAGGGAATGAAAAACTGTTTTTT
>NA|TRBJ2-6|TRBV7-2|NA
CASSFYGANVLTF
TGTGCCAGCAGCTTTTATGGGGCCAACGTCCTGACTTTC
>TRBD2|TRBJ2-7|TRBV28|NA
CASSLGLAGLLEQYF
TGTGCCAGCAGCTTAGGACTAGCGGGACTTCTCGAGCAGTACTTC
>TRBD1|TRBJ2-3|TRBV19|NA
CASSKTYRGDTQYF
TGTGCCAGTAGTAAAACCTACAGGGGGGATACGCAGTATTTT
>TRBD2|TRBJ2-3|TRBV18|few
CASSFSGTSGTDTQYF
TGTGCCAGCTCATTCTCTGGGACTAGCGGCACAGATACGCAGTATTTT
>TRBD1|TRBJ2-5|TRBV5-1|NA
CASSLGQGAGGTQYF
TGCGCCAGCAGCTTGGGGCAGGGGGCAGGCGGAACCCAGTACTTC
>NA|TRBJ1-5|TRBV27|NA
CASSPRWNQPQHF
TGTGCCAGCAGTCCTAGATGGAATCAGCCCCAGCATTTT